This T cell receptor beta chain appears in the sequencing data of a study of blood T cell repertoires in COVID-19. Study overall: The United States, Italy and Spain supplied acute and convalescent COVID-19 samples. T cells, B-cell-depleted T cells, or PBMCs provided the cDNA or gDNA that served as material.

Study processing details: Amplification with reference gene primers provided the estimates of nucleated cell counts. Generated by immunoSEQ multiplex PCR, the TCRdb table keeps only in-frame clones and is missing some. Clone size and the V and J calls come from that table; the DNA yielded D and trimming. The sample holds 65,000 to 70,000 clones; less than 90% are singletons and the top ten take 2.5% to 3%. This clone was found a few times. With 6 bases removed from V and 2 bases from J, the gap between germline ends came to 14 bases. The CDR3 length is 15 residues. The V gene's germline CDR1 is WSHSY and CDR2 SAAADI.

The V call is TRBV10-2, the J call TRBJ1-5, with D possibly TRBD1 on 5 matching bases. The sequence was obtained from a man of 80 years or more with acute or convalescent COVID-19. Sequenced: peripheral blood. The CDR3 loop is CASRLAGPGNQPQHF. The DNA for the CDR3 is TGCGCCAGCAGGTTGGCAGGGCCGGGCAATCAGCCCCAGCATTTT.